This T cell receptor (beta chain) came from a study of CD8 T cells in ankylosing spondylitis. Study findings and constraints: Reported data indicate significant enrichment of disease-linked clones within matched ankylosing spondylitis synovial fluid. Characteristic, it appeared, of ankylosing spondylitis blood was a TCR beta motif of about eight highly homologous variants. Some of the motif variants had earlier been found in reactive arthritis patients' fluid and blood.

TCRdb re-called the 5' RACE reads through MiXCR, storing one row per CDR3 protein. The sample shows roughly 120,000 distinct CDR3 sequences, approximately 13% of them seen only once. This clonotype was counted between two and nine times. What it binds is unknown. V was pared by 4 bases and J by 8 bases, with 20 bases between. The length of the CDR3 is 15 residues. CDR1 LGHDT and CDR2 YNNKEL come from the germline V gene (reference sequence). The sequenced sample consisted of blood, either unsorted or a sorted T cell fraction (not recorded which). The gene calls are TRBV3-1 and TRBJ1-2; D may be TRBD1 (6 bases). The receptor's source is a female donor with ankylosing spondylitis or in good health (not recorded which). The CDR3 reads CASSLHRVGVQGYTF. The CDR3 bases are TGTGCCAGCAGCCTCCACAGGGTTGGGGTTCAAGGCTACACCTTC.